A selection of T cell receptor beta chains follows, all from one sample in a study of shared clonotypes between healthy human individuals. The repertoire was sequenced with immunoSEQ multiplex PCR; TCRdb's copy has only in-frame clones and lacks some. This sample has some 2,000,000 clones, with roughly 96% found just once. The sample comprised naive CD4+ T cells sorted from blood. The source of these receptors is a young man in good health. The CDR3 runs from the conserved cysteine through the conserved F or W. Fields, in order: V gene, J gene, clone size, CDR3 length, D gene, CDR3 protein, CDR3 DNA. D genes are given only for firm matches. Clone size is stated in some rows and not others, as once, few, many or a class when expanded.

TRBV9,TRBJ2-1,-,16,TRBD2,CASSVARTSGSNEQFF,TGTGCCAGCAGCGTAGCTCGGACTAGCGGGAGCAATGAGCAGTTCTTC
TRBV29-1,TRBJ1-2,-,12,TRBD1,CSVRPGGEGYTF,TGCAGCGTGAGGCCAGGGGGCGAAGGCTACACCTTC
TRBV6-1,TRBJ2-5,-,15,TRBD1,CASNLRQGWRETQYF,TGTGCCAGCAACCTTCGACAGGGGTGGAGGGAGACCCAGTACTTC
TRBV6-4,TRBJ1-1,once,15,TRBD1,CASSETGGLVTEAFF,TGTGCCAGCTCCGAGACAGGGGGCTTGGTTACTGAAGCTTTCTTT
TRBV28,TRBJ2-2,-,14,TRBD2,CASKKREGYGELFF,TGTGCCAGCAAAAAACGGGAGGGGTACGGGGAGCTGTTTTTT
TRBV10-2,TRBJ2-3,-,15,TRBD2,CASTGLAGGTDTQYF,TGCGCCAGCACCGGACTAGCGGGAGGCACAGATACGCAGTATTTT
TRBV6-1,TRBJ1-3,-,14,-,CASRHTGSGNTIYF,TGTGCCAGCAGACACACAGGGTCTGGAAACACCATATATTTT
TRBV19,TRBJ1-2,-,15,-,CASGMAISVGYGYTF,TGTGCCAGTGGTATGGCCATTTCGGTCGGCTATGGCTACACCTTC
TRBV10-3,TRBJ2-2,-,16,-,CAIKGTEALNTGELFF,TGTGCCATCAAAGGGACCGAAGCCCTCAACACCGGGGAGCTGTTTTTT
TRBV7-7,TRBJ2-6,-,16,-,CASSTGRNPGANVLTF,TGTGCTAGCAGTACGGGGAGAAATCCCGGGGCCAACGTCCTGACTTTC
TRBV11-2,TRBJ1-2,-,16,TRBD1,CASSTRQGAKYYGYTF,TGTGCCAGCAGCACCAGACAGGGAGCCAAATACTATGGCTACACCTTC
TRBV7-9,TRBJ1-2,few,14,-,CASSLVWGNYGYTF,TGTGCCAGCAGCTTAGTGTGGGGTAACTATGGCTACACCTTC
TRBV5-1,TRBJ2-2,-,14,-,CASSLQGNTGELFF,TGCGCCAGCAGCCTACAGGGGAACACCGGGGAGCTGTTTTTT
TRBV18,TRBJ1-4,-,16,-,CASSLDGPTTNEKLFF,TGTGCCAGCTCGCTTGACGGACCAACAACTAATGAAAAACTGTTTTTT
TRBV7-8,TRBJ1-2,-,16,TRBD1,CASSLGTGGRSYGYTF,TGTGCCAGCAGCTTGGGGACAGGGGGGCGTAGCTATGGCTACACCTTC
TRBV10-3,TRBJ1-1,once,12,-,CASTGMGTEAFF,TGTGCCAGTACAGGGATGGGCACTGAAGCTTTCTTT
TRBV6-5,TRBJ2-1,-,16,-,CASSYIYGSSYNEQFF,TGTGCCAGCAGTTACATCTACGGGAGTTCTTACAATGAGCAGTTCTTC
TRBV5-4,TRBJ2-2,-,16,-,CASSPRLVPNTGELFF,TGTGCCAGCAGCCCAAGACTAGTCCCGAACACCGGGGAGCTGTTTTTT
TRBV6-1,TRBJ2-5,-,12,-,CASAQGQETQYF,TGTGCCAGCGCCCAGGGCCAAGAGACCCAGTACTTC
TRBV10-2,TRBJ1-5,-,14,-,CASSEGSPNQPQHF,TGCGCCAGCAGTGAGGGGTCCCCAAATCAGCCCCAGCATTTT
TRBV30,TRBJ1-5,-,13,TRBD1,CAWSVQGGQPQHF,TGTGCCTGGAGTGTACAGGGGGGACAGCCCCAGCATTTT
TRBV7-3,TRBJ2-2,-,15,-,CASSLKGDGTGELFF,TGTGCCAGCAGCCTGAAAGGGGACGGCACCGGGGAGCTGTTTTTT
TRBV28,TRBJ1-6,-,14,-,CASRLGQKTFPLHF,TGTGCCAGCAGACTTGGGCAGAAAACCTTCCCCCTCCACTTT
TRBV5-1,TRBJ2-2,-,14,-,CASGGTGGPGELFF,TGCGCCAGTGGGGGGACCGGCGGTCCCGGGGAGCTGTTTTTT
TRBV5-1,TRBJ2-7,-,12,-,CASRRSEYEQYF,TGCGCCAGCAGGAGATCAGAGTACGAGCAGTACTTC
TRBV25-1,TRBJ1-2,-,14,TRBD1,CASSDLTGGYGYTF,TGTGCCAGCAGTGACCTTACAGGGGGCTATGGCTACACCTTC
TRBV4-3,TRBJ2-7,-,17,TRBD2,CASSQDDLAGESYEQYF,TGCGCCAGCAGCCAAGATGACTTGGCGGGAGAGTCCTACGAGCAGTACTTC
TRBV6-5,TRBJ1-6,-,16,-,CASSYSGGSDSRRLHF,TGTGCCAGCAGTTACTCGGGGGGCAGTGATTCGCGTCGCCTCCACTTT
TRBV7-9,TRBJ2-5,-,13,TRBD2,CASTLAGEETQYF,TGTGCCAGCACCCTAGCGGGGGAGGAGACCCAGTACTTC
TRBV7-8,TRBJ2-5,-,14,-,CASSAGTAQETQYF,TGTGCCAGCAGCGCCGGGACGGCTCAAGAGACCCAGTACTTC
TRBV11-2,TRBJ1-1,-,14,-,CASSLGQANTEAFF,TGTGCCAGCAGCTTAGGACAGGCGAACACTGAAGCTTTCTTT
TRBV6-1,TRBJ1-4,once,16,-,CASSAGRYATNEKLFF,TGTGCCAGCAGTGCTGGCAGGTATGCAACTAATGAAAAACTGTTTTTT
TRBV10-3,TRBJ1-1,-,14,-,CAISERFSSSEAFF,TGTGCCATCAGTGAGCGGTTTTCTTCTTCTGAAGCTTTCTTT
TRBV11-2,TRBJ2-5,-,14,-,CASSYATGQETQYF,TGTGCCAGCAGCTACGCGACAGGTCAAGAGACCCAGTACTTC
TRBV30,TRBJ2-2,-,13,-,CAWSAQSTGELFF,TGTGCCTGGAGTGCACAATCGACCGGGGAGCTGTTTTTT
TRBV27,TRBJ1-5,-,16,TRBD1,CASSFLGTGGNQPQHF,TGTGCCAGCAGTTTCCTCGGGACAGGGGGTAATCAGCCCCAGCATTTT
TRBV2,TRBJ1-6,once,17,TRBD1,CASRTPPGQGSNSPLHF,TGTGCCAGCAGGACACCCCCGGGACAGGGCTCCAATTCACCCCTCCACTTT
TRBV7-4,TRBJ2-3,-,15,TRBD2,CASSSPGLARDTQYF,TGTGCCAGCAGCTCGCCGGGACTAGCCAGAGATACGCAGTATTTT
TRBV6-6,TRBJ2-5,-,13,-,CASSRGPMETQYF,TGTGCCAGCAGTAGAGGGCCAATGGAGACCCAGTACTTC
TRBV7-2,TRBJ2-7,-,15,-,CASSPRAGVGYEQYF,TGTGCCAGCAGCCCCAGAGCGGGTGTGGGCTACGAGCAGTACTTC
TRBV28,TRBJ1-4,-,14,-,CASSLRGGNEKLFF,TGTGCCAGCAGTTTGCGGGGAGGGAATGAAAAACTGTTTTTT
TRBV9,TRBJ2-3,-,15,-,CASSVGLGSTDTQYF,TGTGCCAGCAGCGTAGGGCTGGGGAGCACAGATACGCAGTATTTT
TRBV2,TRBJ1-2,-,13,-,CASSADKAYGYTF,TGTGCCAGCAGTGCAGACAAGGCCTATGGCTACACCTTC
TRBV9,TRBJ1-1,-,14,-,CASSVGPEGTEAFF,TGTGCCAGCAGCGTAGGTCCGGAGGGGACTGAAGCTTTCTTT
TRBV4-1,TRBJ2-1,-,14,TRBD1,CASSWTGPYNEQFF,TGCGCCAGCAGCTGGACAGGGCCTTACAATGAGCAGTTCTTC
TRBV7-2,TRBJ2-1,-,15,TRBD2,CASSLSGISYNEQFF,TGTGCCAGCAGCCTTAGCGGGATCTCCTACAATGAGCAGTTCTTC
TRBV30,TRBJ2-3,-,12,-,CACGLRTDTQYF,TGTGCCTGCGGACTGCGCACAGATACGCAGTATTTT